This T cell receptor beta chain derives from a study of tumor-infiltrating lymphocytes in primary liver carcinoma. Across the whole study: Surgery removed the patients' primary liver carcinoma. Study-level findings and limits: Researchers found tumor-adjacent and tumor-blood pairs overlapped less than tumor region pairs.

The authors took blood RNA from unsorted whole blood and also extracted germline DNA. The patients, who had chronic HBV infection, were treatment-naive (untreated). Constant-region priming of approximately 500 ng total RNA yielded TCR beta cDNA. Nested multiplex PCR, run for three rounds with slightly modified ARM-PCR, yielded TCR beta libraries. A C-beta reverse primer and TRBV1-TRBV30 forward primers served in each of the first two PCR rounds, at about 10 cycles apiece. TCRdb recomputed calls from the multiplex PCR reads with MiXCR, one row per CDR3 protein. The repertoire has fewer than 400,000 distinct CDR3 sequences, around 50% of them found once; the top ten carry over 15%. CDR3 length: 15 residues. Germline V CDR1 and CDR2: MNHGY, SVAAGI. Points on this clonotype: Antigen: not known. At one of its ends the junction is not consistent with the germline gene, which may arise from a read error.

The receptor comes from a woman aged 30 to 39 with primary liver carcinoma and hepatitis B virus infection. Sequencing was carried out using peripheral blood. The gene calls are TRBV6-9 and TRBJ1-2; 10 bases fit TRBD1. CDR3 in amino acids: CASSFTGTGVDGYTF. CDR3 nucleotides: TGTGCCAGCAGTTTTACCGGGACAGGGGTGGATGGCTACACTTTC.